The clone carrying this TCR beta chain was found a few times. With a much larger clone just one base away, this may be a read error. This specimen comes from a study of tumor-infiltrating lymphocytes in primary liver carcinoma. Extraction of RNA together with DNA used 20-30 mg of unsorted bulk tissue. CDR3 length: 13 amino acids. The germline V gene has CDR1 WNHNN and CDR2 SYGVQD (reference sequence). V was clipped by 5 bases and J by 4 bases, with 11 bases between them. Synthesis of TCR beta cDNA was carried out from approximately 470 ng total RNA with a constant-region primer. Libraries of TCR beta came from three nested multiplex PCR rounds with slightly modified ARM-PCR. Primers for the first two PCR rounds were TRBV1-TRBV30 forward primers and a C-beta reverse primer (about 9 cycles per round). MiXCR, run by TCRdb on the multiplex PCR reads, gives a single entry per CDR3 protein. This sample carries around 81,000 distinct CDR3 sequences, 70% to 80% of them seen once, and the ten largest clones take approximately 14%.

The sequence was obtained from a woman aged 55-75 years with primary liver carcinoma and hepatitis B virus infection. Specimen: liver tumor tissue from sampling region 4. Subset defined: tumor region T4, right-lateral pole. V usage is TRBV10-1 and J usage is TRBJ1-1; D ambiguous. The CDR3 is CASSPQVSTEAFF. The CDR3 nucleotides read TGCGCCAGCAGTCCTCAAGTGAGCACTGAAGCTTTCTTT.